This entry lists 31 T cell receptor beta chains sequenced from one sample in a study of cytomegalovirus exposure and HLA in healthy donors. Method: immunoSEQ multiplex PCR; TCRdb's copy keeps in-frame clones and lacks some. This sample has 140,000 or so clones; approximately 90% occur once, and the top ten carry about 0.7%. The sample comprised PBMCs. Receptors were obtained from a man aged 18-30 years in good health and CMV-seronegative.

This chain joins TRBV27 and TRBJ2-3; 10 bases agree with TRBD1. This CDR3 spans 16 amino acids. Germline CDR1 and CDR2: MNHEY and SMNVEV (reference sequence). V was clipped by 3 bases and J by 1 base; unmatched bases: 4. CDR3 in DNA: TGTGCCAGCAGTTTGGGACAGGGGTTGCGCACAGATACGCAGTATTTT. Its protein product is CASSLGQGLRTDTQYF.

The gene calls are TRBV9 and TRBJ1-1; 7 positions match TRBD1. V lost 4 bases to trimming and J lost 1 base; unmatched junction nucleotides: 7. This CDR3 region has 15 residues. Germline lookup yields CDR1 SGDLS and CDR2 YYNGEE. CDR3 nucleotides: TGTGCCAGCAGCCCATGGGACAGCAAGAACACTGAAGCTTTCTTT. Translating gives CASSPWDSKNTEAFF.

The rearrangement uses TRBV10-3 and TRBJ2-1; TRBD2 matches at 13 bases. This CDR3 is 17 amino acids long. Germline CDR1 is ENHRY and CDR2 is SYGVKD. Trimming at V came to 6 bases and at J to 0 bases, leaving 5 bases not matched to a gene. CDR3 coding DNA: TGTGCCATCAGGGGGACTAGCGGGGAAAGCTCCTACAATGAGCAGTTCTTC. Protein product: CAIRGTSGESSYNEQFF.

V is TRBV15 and J is TRBJ2-2; tentative D call: TRBD1 (6 bases). CDR3 length equals 17 residues. Germline V gene sequence: CDR1 LNHNV, CDR2 YYDKDF (reference sequence). Trimming pared 0 bases from V and 1 base from J, leaving 12 bases between. The DNA for the CDR3 is TGTGCCACCAGCAGAGATTATCTACAGGGGAACACCGGGGAGCTGTTTTTT. Its translation: CATSRDYLQGNTGELFF.

This chain links TRBV19 with TRBJ1-1, with TRBD1 matching 7 bases. Trimming cost V 8 bases and J 1 base; bases outside gene matches: 4. The CDR3 is 13 residues long. Per the germline V gene, CDR1 is LNHDA and CDR2 is SQIVND (reference sequence). The CDR3: CASDRAGNTEAFF. The CDR3 nucleotides are TGTGCCAGTGACAGGGCTGGGAACACTGAAGCTTTCTTT.

The chain combines TRBV13 with TRBJ1-5; D might be TRBD1 (6 bases). V was shortened by 0 bases and J by 3 bases, with 9 bases between the two germline ends. This CDR3 spans 15 amino acids. Germline CDR1 and CDR2: PRHDT and FYEKMQ (reference sequence). As DNA, the CDR3 is TGTGCCAGCAGCTTAGGCAGGGGTTTCAATCAGCCCCAGCATTTT. It is translated as CASSLGRGFNQPQHF. Filled out from reference TRBV13 and TRBJ1-5, the complete variable domain reads AAGVIQSPRHLIKEKRETATLKCYPIPRHDTVYWYQQGPGQDPQFLISFYEKMQSDKGSIPDRFSAQQFSDYHSELNMSSLELGDSALYFCASSLGRGFNQPQHFGDGTRLSIL.

The chain employs TRBV30 and TRBJ2-4, with 9 bases identical to TRBD1. The V gene's germline CDR1 is GTSNPN and CDR2 SVGIG (reference sequence). CDR3 length: 15 amino acids. The ends lost 5 bases at V and 1 base at J; junction bases unmatched: 6. CDR3: CAWDHRGQAKNIQYF. For the CDR3, the DNA is TGTGCCTGGGACCACAGGGGGCAGGCCAAAAACATTCAGTACTTC.

V is TRBV5-1 and J is TRBJ1-2; D is uncertain. Trimming removed 2 bases from V and 7 bases from J, with 24 bases in between. Germline CDR1 reads SGHRS; CDR2 reads YFSETQ. CDR3 length: 17 residues. The chain's CDR3 is CASSLPLVGELSGGYTF. CDR3 DNA sequence: TGCGCCAGCAGCTTACCCCTCGTGGGAGAACTCTCGGGTGGCTACACCTTC.

The gene calls are TRBV27 and TRBJ2-1; D might be TRBD1 (6 bases). The CDR3 is 13 residues long. The germline V gene encodes CDR1 MNHEY and CDR2 SMNVEV (reference sequence). The V and J ends lost 6 bases and 4 bases respectively, with 10 bases between them. CDR3 loop: CASSRTGYNEQFF. The CDR3 region has the DNA TGTGCCAGCAGCCGAACAGGGTACAATGAGCAGTTCTTC.

V is TRBV29-1 and J is TRBJ2-1; D remains ambiguous. This CDR3 is 10 amino acids long. V was clipped by 5 bases and J by 6 bases, with 5 bases between them. The V gene's germline CDR1 is SQVTM and CDR2 ANQGSEA. The CDR3: CSVWANEQFF. As DNA, the CDR3 is TGCAGCGTTTGGGCCAATGAGCAGTTCTTC.

The chain is built from TRBV6-5 and TRBJ2-2; TRBD2 is a possible D gene (5 bases). CDR3 length equals 15 residues. Germline V gene sequence: CDR1 MNHEY, CDR2 SVGAGI. Trimming left V 0 bases short and J 4 bases short, with 9 bases between. This chain's CDR3 is CASSYSRAATGELFF. The CDR3 nucleotides are TGTGCCAGCAGTTACTCGAGGGCAGCCACCGGGGAGCTGTTTTTT.

This chain connects TRBV5-4 to TRBJ1-1, with D tentatively TRBD1 (6 bases). The CDR3 length is 14 residues. The germline CDR1 and CDR2 sequences are SGHNT and YYREEE (reference sequence). V was cut by 4 bases and J by 9 bases, with 19 bases left in between. As DNA, the CDR3 is TGTGCCAGCAGCCCAACCGCGGACAGTTCCAAAGCTTTCTTT. The encoded protein is CASSPTADSSKAFF. Complete variable domain (other parts from reference TRBV5-4 and TRBJ1-1): ETGVTQSPTHLIKTRGQQVTLRCSSQSGHNTVSWYQQALGQGPQFIFQYYREEENGRGNFPPRFSGLQFPNYSSELNVNALELDDSALYLCASSPTADSSKAFFGQGTRLTVV.

The J gene is TRBJ1-4, the V gene TRBV6-1; no definite D call. The CDR3 runs to 11 residues. Trimming took off 7 bases at V and 7 bases at J, with 7 bases between the two ends. Germline V CDR1 and CDR2: MNHNS, SASEGT. CDR3 in DNA: TGTGCCAGCACCCGAGCTGAAAAACTGTTTTTT. This encodes CASTRAEKLFF.

The chain uses TRBV6-5 and TRBJ2-2; possible D gene TRBD1, 5 bases. The CDR3 has 15 residues. Germline V gene lookup returns CDR1 MNHEY and CDR2 SVGAGI. V was shortened by 0 bases and J by 6 bases, with 11 bases between the two germline ends. In DNA form, the CDR3 reads TGTGCCAGCAGTTACTCGATTAGGGGCGCCGGGGAGCTGTTTTTT. It yields the protein CASSYSIRGAGELFF.

This chain joins TRBV7-9 and TRBJ1-1; 8 bases are a match to TRBD1. The CDR3 loop spans 15 amino acids. The V gene's germline CDR1 is SEHNR and CDR2 FQNEAQ (reference sequence). The J segment lost 5 bases and the V segment lost 7 bases, leaving 12 bases of the junction unmatched. CDR3 region: CASTNSDRVDTEAFF. The CDR3 DNA reads TGTGCCAGCACCAACTCGGACAGGGTCGATACTGAAGCTTTCTTT.

This clone came up once. The V call is TRBV19, the J call TRBJ1-5; D might be TRBD1 (6 bases). Trimming removed 6 bases at V and 5 bases at J, with 17 bases between. The CDR3 loop spans 15 amino acids. In germline, CDR1 is LNHDA, CDR2 SQIVND (reference sequence). The CDR3 nucleotides read TGTGCCAGTAGCCCGGGACAACACCCTTATCAGCCCCAGCATTTT. It translates to CASSPGQHPYQPQHF.

The chain carries TRBV5-4 and TRBJ2-1; D is possibly TRBD1 (7 bases). V shed 5 bases and J shed 4 bases, with 16 bases lying between them. The CDR3 runs 15 residues. Germline values: CDR1 SGHNT, CDR2 YYREEE (reference sequence). The CDR3 sequence: CASSREQGEYNEQFF. CDR3 in DNA: TGTGCCAGCAGTCGGGAGCAGGGGGAGTACAATGAGCAGTTCTTC.

The V and J genes are TRBV7-2 and TRBJ2-3, with D maybe TRBD1 (5 bases). Trimming took 7 bases from V and 2 from J, leaving 13 bases between them. This CDR3 has 14 amino acids. Per germline, CDR1 SGHTA and CDR2 FQGNSA. CDR3 nucleotides: TGTGCCAGCAATAAGGGGTGGGTCACAGATACGCAGTATTTT. Translating gives CASNKGWVTDTQYF.

This clone has only a few counts. This chain links TRBV11-3 with TRBJ2-7; TRBD1 matches 8 bases. V was clipped by 4 bases and J by 2 bases; unmatched bases: 7. Per germline, CDR1 SGHNT and CDR2 YENEEA. CDR3 length equals 15 residues. The CDR3 DNA reads TGTGCCAGCAGCTCCGGCTGGACAGGGACCTACGAGCAGTACGTC. It is translated as CASSSGWTGTYEQYV.

The rearrangement uses TRBV6-5 and TRBJ2-7, with a possible D match to TRBD1 (5 bases). Germline CDR1 MNHEY, CDR2 SVGAGI. This CDR3 region has 12 residues. Between the trimmed V and J ends, which lost 7 bases and 7 bases, there was a span of 14 bases. The DNA of the CDR3 is TGTGCCAGCAAGGGGCCAGGGCAAGAGCAGTACGTC. It codes for CASKGPGQEQYV.

As concerns this clone: One junction end does not reproduce the germline sequence, and a read error may be involved. This chain links TRBV19 with TRBJ2-5; a weak D match, TRBD2 (5 bases). Germline CDR1 LNHDA, CDR2 SQIVND (reference sequence). The CDR3 extends over 16 amino acids. CDR3 in amino acids: CASSVDTGVPPETQYF. The CDR3, as DNA: TGTGCCAGTAGTGTAGATACCGGGGTGCCCCCCGAGACCCAGTACTTC.

The rearrangement links TRBV5-1 to TRBJ2-1; the D gene is possibly TRBD1 (5 bases). In germline, CDR1 is SGHRS, CDR2 YFSETQ. Trimming removed 1 base from V and 5 bases from J, with 7 bases in between. The CDR3 contains 13 residues. CDR3 coding DNA: TGCGCCAGCAGCTTGAACAGGAACAATGAGCAGTTCTTC. Translated: CASSLNRNNEQFF.

This clone was recorded once. This chain links TRBV9 with TRBJ2-7, with a weak D call TRBD2 (5 bases). The CDR3 covers 13 residues. Germline V gives CDR1 SGDLS, CDR2 YYNGEE. V lost 1 base and J 5 bases, leaving 10 bases between the germline ends. DNA of the CDR3: TGTGCCAGCAGCGTATGGTCCGGGGACGAGCAGTACTTC. Its translation is CASSVWSGDEQYF.

V gene TRBV5-5 combines with J gene TRBJ1-2; no reliable D call. Germline CDR1 SGHKS, CDR2 YYEKEE (reference sequence). With 1 base removed from V and 6 bases from J, the gap between germline ends came to 10 bases. The CDR3 runs to 13 residues. CDR3 sequence reads: CASSLPGGNGYTF. CDR3 coding DNA: TGTGCCAGCAGCTTGCCGGGAGGAAATGGCTACACCTTC.

The chain uses TRBV2 and TRBJ1-2; possible D gene TRBD1, 5 bases. The germline CDR1 and CDR2 sequences are SNHLY and FYNNEI. V lost 5 bases and J lost 6, with 13 bases in between. CDR3 size: 13 residues. CDR3 region: CASSTDSTHGYTF. DNA of the CDR3: TGTGCCAGCAGTACTGACAGTACCCATGGCTACACCTTC.

The chain is built from TRBV6-5 and TRBJ1-3; a weak D match, TRBD1 (6 bases). V lost 6 bases to trimming and J lost 0 bases, with 12 bases between them. The CDR3 runs 15 residues. Germline CDR1 reads MNHEY; CDR2 reads SVGAGI. The CDR3 nucleotides read TGTGCCAGCAGGACGGACAGATACTCTGGAAACACCATATATTTT. Translating gives CASRTDRYSGNTIYF.

The chain employs TRBV2 and TRBJ1-5; 7 bases are a match to TRBD1. This CDR3 region has 17 residues. Germline-derived CDR1 and CDR2 are SNHLY and FYNNEI. The J segment lost 0 bases and the V segment lost 0 bases, leaving 5 bases of the junction unmatched. In DNA, the CDR3 is TGTGCCAGCAGTGAAGCAGGGGGCAGGTATAGCAATCAGCCCCAGCATTTT. Encoded protein: CASSEAGGRYSNQPQHF.

This clone was seen once. The chain carries TRBV14 and TRBJ2-7, with D tentatively TRBD2 (7 bases). In germline, CDR1 is SGHDN, CDR2 FVKESK. Trimming removed 3 bases at V and 6 bases at J, with 15 bases between. The CDR3 consists of 14 residues. The CDR3 coding sequence is TGTGCCAGCAGCCACTCTTGGGGGGGCGCCGAGCAGTACTTC. Encoded protein: CASSHSWGGAEQYF. The complete variable domain, with remaining parts taken from reference TRBV14 and TRBJ2-7, reads EAGVTQFPSHSVIEKGQTVTLRCDPISGHDNLYWYRRVMGKEIKFLLHFVKESKQDESGMPNNRFLAERTGGTYSTLKVQPAELEDSGVYFCASSHSWGGAEQYFGPGTRLTVT.

This clone was picked up many times. This CDR3 is CASSTRGTDFNYGYTF. The CDR3 bases are TGTGCCAGTAGTACTCGGGGGACAGACTTTAACTATGGCTACACCTTC. This chain joins TRBV19 and TRBJ1-2; TRBD1 agrees at 7 bases. The CDR3 extends over 16 amino acids. Germline lookup yields CDR1 LNHDA and CDR2 SQIVND (reference sequence). Trimming cost V 4 bases and J 1 base; bases outside gene matches: 9.

The rearrangement joins TRBV5-4 to TRBJ1-2; 12 positions agree with TRBD1. Per germline, CDR1 SGHNT and CDR2 YYREEE (reference sequence). This CDR3 spans 16 amino acids. The junction had 8 bases not matched to a gene; V was cut back by 0 bases and J by 8 bases. CDR3 loop: CASSLENTGTGGGYTF. The CDR3 DNA reads as TGTGCCAGCAGCTTGGAAAATACCGGGACAGGGGGCGGCTACACCTTC.

The chain links TRBV30 to TRBJ2-4, with 7 bases identical to TRBD2. This CDR3 has 17 residues. Trimming took 2 bases from V and 3 from J; bases not matched to a gene: 13. The germline gives CDR1 GTSNPN, CDR2 SVGIG (reference sequence). Here the CDR3 reads CAWSSPRGGFVKNIQYF. The DNA for the CDR3 is TGTGCCTGGAGTTCGCCCCGCGGGGGATTTGTCAAAAACATTCAGTACTTC.